The 32 T cell receptor beta chains given below trace back to one sample, sequenced in a study of blood T cell repertoires in COVID-19. TCRdb's table, derived via immunoSEQ multiplex PCR, lists solely in-frame clones and lacks some. The profile shows about 150,000 clones, more than 65% of them singletons. Sequencing was done on a sample of peripheral blood. The receptors here all came from a woman between 45 and 60 years old with acute or convalescent COVID-19.

This rearrangement joins TRBV28 to TRBJ1-2; no reliable D call. Per the germline V gene, CDR1 is MDHEN and CDR2 is SYDVKM. This CDR3 is 13 amino acids long. V dropped 5 bases and J dropped 8 bases, with 15 bases sitting between them. CDR3 sequence: CASSTLMGYGYTF. Here the CDR3 DNA reads TGTGCCAGCAGTACACTTATGGGCTACGGCTACACCTTC.

The chain links TRBV27 to TRBJ1-1; no firm D call. In germline, CDR1 is MNHEY, CDR2 SMNVEV (reference sequence). The CDR3 sequence is 14 residues long. The V end lost 2 bases, the J end lost 0 bases, and 7 bases lay between the germline ends. The DNA of the CDR3 is TGTGCCAGCAGTTTAAATGGCATGAACACTGAAGCTTTCTTT. This translates into CASSLNGMNTEAFF.

The chain recombines TRBV18 with TRBJ1-2; the match to TRBD1 covers 11 bases. V lost 5 bases, J lost 3 bases, and 8 bases stayed unmatched. Germline V gene data show CDR1 as KGHSH and CDR2 as LQKENI. This CDR3 spans 16 amino acids. The CDR3 region has the DNA TGTGCCAGCTCAACCCAGGACAGGGGGCCCCACTATGGCTACACCTTC. Translation gives CASSTQDRGPHYGYTF.

The rearrangement joins TRBV28 to TRBJ2-5, with a possible D match to TRBD2 (6 bases). Germline CDR1 and CDR2: MDHEN and SYDVKM. The CDR3 consists of 15 residues. With 3 bases removed from V and 5 bases from J, the gap between germline ends came to 16 bases. CDR3 protein: CASSFFGPRGETQYF. The CDR3 coding sequence is TGTGCCAGCAGTTTCTTTGGCCCCCGGGGGGAGACCCAGTACTTC. Full variable domain (rest looked up from reference TRBV28 and TRBJ2-5): DVKVTQSSRYLVKRTGEKVFLECVQDMDHENMFWYRQDPGLGLRLIYFSYDVKMKEKGDIPEGYSVSREKKERFSLILESASTNQTSMYLCASSFFGPRGETQYFGPGTRLLVL.

The chain couples TRBV6-5 to TRBJ2-2, with 10 bases fitting TRBD2. The CDR3 is 15 amino acids. J lost 3 bases, V lost 5 bases, and 3 bases had no gene match. Per the germline V gene, CDR1 is MNHEY and CDR2 is SVGAGI. In DNA form, the CDR3 reads TGTGCCAGCAGTCGGACTAGCGGATACACCGGGGAGCTGTTTTTT. It is translated as CASSRTSGYTGELFF.

The J gene is TRBJ2-7, the V gene TRBV12-3 or TRBV12-4; no definite D call. The CDR3 is 13 amino acids. V was trimmed by 1 base and J by 2 bases, leaving 6 bases between them. The CDR3 DNA is TGTGCCAGCAGTTTAGGTCGTCCCTACGAGCAGTACTTC. Encoded protein: CASSLGRPYEQYF.

Written as DNA, the CDR3 is TGTGCCAGCAGCCAACCCGGGACAGGGACCAATGAGCAGTTCTTC. Translating gives CASSQPGTGTNEQFF. The V gene is TRBV5-6, the J gene TRBJ2-1; TRBD1 aligns across 9 bases. CDR3 length: 15 residues. V trimming: 4 bases; J trimming: 6 bases; junction bases outside the gene matches: 8. The V gene's germline CDR1 is SGHDT and CDR2 YYEEEE.

J is TRBJ2-1 and V is TRBV10-3, with TRBD2 matching 8 bases. The CDR3 loop spans 13 amino acids. Germline V CDR1 and CDR2: ENHRY, SYGVKD. V shed 8 bases and J 3 bases; nucleotides not matched to a gene: 3. CDR3 loop: CAIATSGYNEQFF. The CDR3, as DNA: TGTGCCATCGCTACTAGCGGCTACAATGAGCAGTTCTTC.

The chain has TRBV18 and TRBJ2-7; possible D gene TRBD2, 6 bases. CDR1 and CDR2 (germline): KGHSH, LQKENI. The CDR3 is made up of 13 amino acids. V was shortened by 6 bases and J by 2 bases, with 11 bases between the two germline ends. CDR3 in amino acids: CASSPGSPYEQYF. The CDR3 DNA reads TGTGCCAGCTCCCCCGGGAGCCCCTACGAGCAGTACTTC.

V usage is TRBV7-2 and J usage is TRBJ2-5; no reliable D call. CDR1 and CDR2 from the germline V gene are SGHTA and FQGNSA. CDR3 size: 15 residues. V shed 4 bases and J shed 0 bases, with 12 bases lying between them. The CDR3, as DNA: TGTGCCAGCAGCTCTGAGAGTTTCTACCAAGAGACCCAGTACTTC. Translation: CASSSESFYQETQYF.

The rearrangement joins TRBV11-3 to TRBJ2-1; TRBD2 might be the D (6 bases). This CDR3 spans 15 amino acids. CDR1 and CDR2 from the germline V gene are SGHNT and YENEEA. Trimming stripped 1 base from V and 7 bases from J, with 14 bases between. The CDR3 region is CASSLAGVLGNEQFF. CDR3 nucleotide sequence: TGTGCCAGCAGCTTAGCGGGAGTCTTGGGTAATGAGCAGTTCTTC.

This clone was detected once. The V call is TRBV7-9, the J call TRBJ2-3; possibly TRBD2 for D (5 bases). CDR3 size: 15 residues. Germline loops: CDR1 SEHNR, CDR2 FQNEAQ (reference sequence). V was trimmed by 5 bases and J by 6 bases, leaving 18 bases between them. CDR3 residues: CASSPRSGTPDTQYF. CDR3 coding DNA: TGTGCCAGCAGCCCTCGAAGCGGAACCCCGGATACGCAGTATTTT.

The V call is TRBV15, the J call TRBJ1-5; a weak D match, TRBD1 (5 bases). Deletions cut 1 base from V and 0 bases from J, with 16 bases between. The CDR3 consists of 18 residues. Germline V gene sequence: CDR1 LNHNV, CDR2 YYDKDF (reference sequence). CDR3 nucleotides: TGTGCCACCAGCAGAGCCCGGCGTCAGGGTTATAGCAATCAGCCCCAGCATTTT. The encoded protein is CATSRARRQGYSNQPQHF.

This sequence joins TRBV29-1 and TRBJ2-5; 12 bases map to TRBD2. This CDR3 comprises 14 residues. Germline V gene lookup returns CDR1 SQVTM and CDR2 ANQGSEA. The trim removed 2 bases at V and 5 bases at J, leaving 3 bases unmatched. For the CDR3, the DNA is TGCAGCGTTGAACTAGCGGGAGGGTACGAGACCCAGTACTTC. It encodes CSVELAGGYETQYF.

The rearrangement joins TRBV14 to TRBJ2-1, with TRBD2 identical over 14 bases. The CDR3 is 17 amino acids. Germline V CDR1 and CDR2: SGHDN, FVKESK. Germline trimming cut 8 bases from V and 3 bases from J; bases unmatched to any gene: 9. CDR3 bases: TGTGCCAGCTCCGGACTAGCGGGAGGACGCGTCTACAATGAGCAGTTCTTC. Translation: CASSGLAGGRVYNEQFF.

The V gene is TRBV6-5, the J gene TRBJ2-7; TRBD1 agrees at 7 bases. CDR1 MNHEY and CDR2 SVGAGI come from the germline V gene. There are 13 residues in the CDR3. J was trimmed by 6 bases and V by 6 bases; bases with no gene match: 8. In DNA form, the CDR3 reads TGTGCCAGCAGGCCGGGACAGACGACCGAGCAGTACTTC. Residues: CASRPGQTTEQYF.

This sequence joins TRBV5-4 and TRBJ2-3; 8 nucleotides align to TRBD2. Trimming removed 2 bases from V and 1 base from J; junction bases left unmatched: 9. The CDR3 consists of 17 residues. CDR1 and CDR2 (germline): SGHNT, YYREEE (reference sequence). This chain's CDR3 is CASSFRVDSGGTDTQYF. The CDR3 region has the DNA TGTGCCAGCAGCTTCAGGGTCGATAGCGGGGGCACAGATACGCAGTATTTT.

This sequence joins TRBV24-1 and TRBJ1-1, with no clear D. The germline V gene encodes CDR1 KGHDR and CDR2 SFDVKD. Trimming cost V 4 bases and J 9 bases, with 11 bases left between them. The CDR3 contains 12 residues. In nucleotides, the CDR3 is TGTGCCACCAGTGAACAAGATTCTCAAGCTTTCTTT. This encodes CATSEQDSQAFF.

This clone was recorded once. The chain links TRBV29-1 to TRBJ2-6; D is possibly TRBD1 (6 bases). Germline CDR1 SQVTM, CDR2 ANQGSEA. V was clipped by 5 bases and J by 0 bases, with 8 bases between them. The CDR3 contains 14 residues. The chain's CDR3 is CSVQQGSGANVLTF. The CDR3 bases are TGCAGCGTTCAACAGGGCTCTGGGGCCAACGTCCTGACTTTC.

The CDR3 bases are TGTGCCACCAGCAGAGAGCCTATTACTAATGAAAAACTGTTTTTT. Translated, it gives CATSREPITNEKLFF. This chain links TRBV15 with TRBJ1-4; D call uncertain. V was shortened by 0 bases and J by 2 bases, with 7 bases between the two germline ends. The V gene's germline CDR1 is LNHNV and CDR2 YYDKDF (reference sequence). The CDR3 extends over 15 amino acids.

The count of this clone is one. The chain has TRBV28 and TRBJ1-6; 11 bases align to TRBD1. This CDR3 is 18 amino acids long. In germline, CDR1 is MDHEN, CDR2 SYDVKM. The V gene end was trimmed by 5 bases and the J gene end by 10 bases; junction bases not matched to a gene: 16. This CDR3 reads CASSRTGTGGFRRSPLHF. The CDR3 DNA reads as TGTGCCAGCAGTCGAACCGGGACAGGGGGTTTTCGGAGGTCACCCCTCCACTTT. The full variable domain, with the rest looked up from reference TRBV28 and TRBJ1-6, is DVKVTQSSRYLVKRTGEKVFLECVQDMDHENMFWYRQDPGLGLRLIYFSYDVKMKEKGDIPEGYSVSREKKERFSLILESASTNQTSMYLCASSRTGTGGFRRSPLHFGNGTRLTVT.

The rearrangement links TRBV18 to TRBJ1-2, with TRBD1 as a possible D gene (6 bases). Trimming removed 2 bases at V and 4 bases at J, with 11 bases between. This CDR3 spans 14 amino acids. CDR1 and CDR2 from the germline V gene are KGHSH and LQKENI. The CDR3 sequence is CASSPGGAIYGYTF. CDR3 DNA: TGTGCCAGCTCACCAGGGGGCGCAATCTATGGCTACACCTTC.

This clone has just a few counts. The chain couples TRBV7-2 to TRBJ1-4, with D possibly being TRBD1 (6 bases). V was cut by 2 bases and J by 4 bases, with 11 bases left in between. Germline V lookup: CDR1 SGHTA, CDR2 FQGNSA. This CDR3 is built from 15 residues. The CDR3 DNA is TGTGCCAGCAGCTTAAGTACAGGGATTAATGAAAAACTGTTTTTT. It yields the protein CASSLSTGINEKLFF.

The chain uses TRBV12-3 or TRBV12-4 and TRBJ1-2; 10 bases fit TRBD1. The junction had 2 bases not matched to a gene; V was cut back by 4 bases and J by 6 bases. The CDR3 consists of 13 residues. CDR3 nucleotides: TGTGCCAGCAGTTGGGGACAGGGGCATGGCTACACCTTC. Residues: CASSWGQGHGYTF.

The rearrangement links TRBV2 to TRBJ2-3; 14 positions match TRBD2. V was pared by 5 bases and J by 3 bases, with 7 bases of the junction left unmatched. This CDR3 spans 17 amino acids. CDR1 is SNHLY, CDR2 FYNNEI, per germline. CDR3 nucleotide sequence: TGTGCCAGCAGTTTTGGGACTAGCGGGAGTACTACAGATACGCAGTATTTT. It yields the protein CASSFGTSGSTTDTQYF.

The chain employs TRBV6-1 and TRBJ2-7; 8 bases line up with TRBD1. There are 15 residues in the CDR3. V lost 0 bases to trimming and J lost 7 bases; unmatched junction nucleotides: 8. CDR1 is MNHNS, CDR2 SASEGT, per germline. The CDR3 DNA reads as TGTGCCAGCAGTGAAGCTGTCAGGGGGCCGCGGGAGCAGTACTTC. It codes for CASSEAVRGPREQYF.

This chain joins TRBV7-2 and TRBJ1-5; D is possibly TRBD1 (5 bases). V was shortened by 2 bases and J by 3 bases, with 14 bases between the two germline ends. Per germline, CDR1 SGHTA and CDR2 FQGNSA. The length of the CDR3 is 16 residues. This CDR3 reads CASSLRGLGSNQPQHF. The CDR3 DNA follows: TGTGCCAGCAGCTTACGGGGGTTAGGCTCCAATCAGCCCCAGCATTTT.

A note on this clone: This sample includes further DNA sequences coding for the same CDR3. This rearrangement joins TRBV7-8 to TRBJ2-5, with D uncertain. Germline V gene lookup returns CDR1 SGHVS and CDR2 FQNEAQ. Trimming pared 5 bases from V and 4 bases from J, leaving 5 bases between. The CDR3 is made up of 11 amino acids. The chain's CDR3 is CASSPSETQYF. CDR3 in DNA: TGTGCCAGCAGCCCATCAGAGACCCAGTACTTC.

The V and J genes are TRBV19 and TRBJ2-5, with 11 nucleotides matching TRBD2. This CDR3 is built from 16 residues. Losses at the gene ends were 4 bases for V and 0 bases for J; bases not matched to a gene: 4. CDR1 is LNHDA and CDR2 is SQIVND in the germline V gene (reference sequence). The CDR3 here is CASSRTSGSYQETQYF. CDR3 bases: TGTGCCAGTAGTAGAACTAGCGGGAGTTACCAAGAGACCCAGTACTTC.

The rearrangement joins TRBV5-1 to TRBJ1-2; TRBD1 matches at 8 bases. Unmatched junction bases numbered 4, after V lost 4 bases and J lost 2 bases. Germline-derived CDR1 and CDR2 are SGHRS and YFSETQ. CDR3 length equals 14 residues. The CDR3 loop is CASSEDRANYGYTF. Written as DNA, the CDR3 is TGCGCCAGCAGCGAGGACAGGGCCAACTATGGCTACACCTTC. The full variable domain, rest sourced from reference TRBV5-1 and TRBJ1-2, is KAGVTQTPRYLIKTRGQQVTLSCSPISGHRSVSWYQQTPGQGLQFLFEYFSETQRNKGNFPGRFSGRQFSNSRSEMNVSTLELGDSALYLCASSEDRANYGYTFGSGTRLTVV.

V gene TRBV6-5 combines with J gene TRBJ2-7; 9 nucleotides agree with TRBD1. V dropped 5 bases and J dropped 3; count of bases not matched to a gene: 8. Germline V gene lookup returns CDR1 MNHEY and CDR2 SVGAGI. The CDR3 has 15 residues. Written as DNA, the CDR3 is TGTGCCAGCAGTCCTATCACAGGGGGCCACTACGAGCAGTACTTC. It translates to CASSPITGGHYEQYF.

This clone was counted between two and nine times. CDR3 sequence: CASSLRQSSNTGELFF. In DNA form, the CDR3 reads TGTGCCAGCAGCCTCAGACAGTCCTCGAACACCGGGGAGCTGTTTTTT. The chain recombines TRBV9 with TRBJ2-2, with TRBD1 as a possible D gene (5 bases). Germline loops: CDR1 SGDLS, CDR2 YYNGEE. The CDR3 spans 16 residues. Trimming took 4 bases from V and 0 from J, leaving 13 bases between them.